This record looks at one T cell receptor beta chain sequence and its context. The data stem from a study of blood T cells in healthy people across ages. Study as a whole: Capture via template switching afforded approximately one barcoded beta molecule per two T cells.

With 6 bases clipped from V and 4 bases from J, the junction kept 7 bases outside the gene matches. CDR3 length: 15 amino acids. Primers used in a second PCR of about 7 to 11 cycles were a sample-barcoded 5' primer and a J-beta primer mix. TCRdb redid the calling of the 5' RACE reads with MiXCR, one entry per CDR3 protein. The sample yields about a million distinct CDR3 sequences, about 48% seen once. This clonotype was obtained from a young man in good health. The sample was blood. This chain connects TRBV12-3 or TRBV12-4 to TRBJ1-5, with 9 positions matching TRBD1. The CDR3 region has the DNA TGTGCCAGCAGGGTACAGGGGGCAGGAAATCAGCCCCAGCATTTT. Protein sequence: CASRVQGAGNQPQHF.